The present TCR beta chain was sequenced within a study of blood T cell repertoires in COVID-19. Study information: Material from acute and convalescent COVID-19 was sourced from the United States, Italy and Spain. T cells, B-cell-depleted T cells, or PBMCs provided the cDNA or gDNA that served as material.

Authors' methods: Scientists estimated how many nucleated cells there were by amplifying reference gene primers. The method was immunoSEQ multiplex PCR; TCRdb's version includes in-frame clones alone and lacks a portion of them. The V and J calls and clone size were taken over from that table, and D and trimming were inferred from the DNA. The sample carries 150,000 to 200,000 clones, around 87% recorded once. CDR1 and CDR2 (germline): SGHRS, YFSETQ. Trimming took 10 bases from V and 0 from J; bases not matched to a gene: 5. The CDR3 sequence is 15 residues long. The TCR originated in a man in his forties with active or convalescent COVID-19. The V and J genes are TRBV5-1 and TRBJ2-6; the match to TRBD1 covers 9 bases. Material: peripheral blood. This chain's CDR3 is CASDRGGSGANVLTF. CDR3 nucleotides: TGCGCCTCCGACAGGGGGGGCTCTGGGGCCAACGTCCTGACTTTC.